These T cell receptor beta chains were read from a single sample in a study of T cell changes during pregnancy in multiple sclerosis. The table came from immunoSEQ multiplex PCR; TCRdb's copy has only in-frame clones and leaves some out. This sample has nearly 20,000 clones, with 86% found just once. The material was CD8+ T cells from peripheral blood mononuclear cells, obtained in the third trimester of pregnancy. Source of these receptors: a female donor in good health, enrolled as a control in a pregnancy study. The CDR3 runs from the conserved cysteine through the conserved F or W. The D gene is left open where the match is weak. Clone size, where shown, is once, few, many, or a class for clones that have expanded.

d_gene	abundance	v_gene	j_gene	CDR3nt	CDR3aa
TRBD1	.	TRBV5-6	TRBJ1-2	TGTGCCAGCAGCGGGGGGACAGGGGGTTACTTTGGCTACACCTTC	CASSGGTGGYFGYTF
TRBD1	.	TRBV4-3	TRBJ2-7	TGCGCCAGCAGCCAAGAACAGGGGGCGTCCTACGAGCAGTACTTC	CASSQEQGASYEQYF
TRBD1	.	TRBV7-9	TRBJ1-2	TGTGCCAGCAGATCCGGGACAGCCTTAACCTACACCTTC	CASRSGTALTYTF
TRBD1	.	TRBV5-6	TRBJ1-1	TGTGCCAGCAGTCAACAGGGGACTGGGGCTGAAGCTTTCTTT	CASSQQGTGAEAFF
.	.	TRBV5-6	TRBJ1-2	TGTGCCAGCAGCCCGGGCCTGGGGGCCTATGGCTACACCTTC	CASSPGLGAYGYTF
.	few	TRBV9	TRBJ1-3	TGTGCCAGCGGGGCCACTCCTGGAAACACCATATATTTT	CASGATPGNTIYF
.	few	TRBV28	TRBJ1-2	TGTGCCAGCAGCCAAGGGCGGGTTGGCTACACCTTC	CASSQGRVGYTF
TRBD1	.	TRBV27	TRBJ2-5	TGTGCCAGCGCCCTGGGGACAGGGAGATCGGAGACCCAGTACTTC	CASALGTGRSETQYF
TRBD1	.	TRBV7-7	TRBJ2-7	TGTGCTAGCAGCATACGACAGGGTTGGGGTTACGAGCAGTACTTC	CASSIRQGWGYEQYF
.	.	TRBV4-3	TRBJ1-3	TGCGCCAGCAGCCAAGATGCCTACAGCTCTGGAAACACCATATATTTT	CASSQDAYSSGNTIYF
.	.	TRBV9	TRBJ2-2	TGTGCCAGCAGCGAGAGGGCGGGTGCTTTTACCGGGGAGCTGTTTTTT	CASSERAGAFTGELFF
TRBD2	.	TRBV4-3	TRBJ2-2	TGCGCCAGCAGCCAAGATCGTCTAGCGGGGGGCAAGGGCGGGGAGCTGTTTTTT	CASSQDRLAGGKGGELFF
TRBD2	.	TRBV5-6	TRBJ2-7	TGTGCCAGCAGCTTGATCACTAGCGGGGGTTACGAGCAGTACTTC	CASSLITSGGYEQYF
TRBD1	once	TRBV25-1	TRBJ1-4	TGTGCCAGCAGCCCGGGACAGTATAATGAAAAACTGTTTTTT	CASSPGQYNEKLFF
.	.	TRBV5-8	TRBJ2-3	TGTGCCAGCAGCCCCGGCCTAGGGGCAGATACGCAGTATTTT	CASSPGLGADTQYF
.	.	TRBV11-1	TRBJ2-1	TGTGCCAGCAGCACCCCGGACAATGAGCAGTTCTTC	CASSTPDNEQFF
.	.	TRBV25-1	TRBJ1-1	TGTGCCAGCAGGGCCCGAGGGGGTGACACTGAAGCTTTCTTT	CASRARGGDTEAFF
.	.	TRBV11-2	TRBJ1-1	TGTGCCAGCAGCCCGCGGGTGAGGAACACTGAAGCTTTCTTT	CASSPRVRNTEAFF
TRBD1	few	TRBV7-3	TRBJ1-2	TGTGCCAGCAGCTTGACAGGGGTCGATGGCTACACCTTC	CASSLTGVDGYTF
TRBD2	.	TRBV19	TRBJ2-1	TGTGCCAGTAGTGAACTAGCGGGGACTGACAATGAGCAGTTCTTC	CASSELAGTDNEQFF
.	.	TRBV5-4	TRBJ2-7	TGTGCCAGCAGCGCCTGGGACACCTCCTACGAGCAGTACTTC	CASSAWDTSYEQYF
TRBD2	.	TRBV27	TRBJ2-7	TGTGCCAGCAGTTTGGGGGGGTTCGAGCAGTACTTC	CASSLGGFEQYF
.	medium-sized	TRBV27	TRBJ1-2	TGTGCCAGCAGTTTATCGGCCAGGGCAGACTATGGCTACACCTTC	CASSLSARADYGYTF
.	few	TRBV7-9	TRBJ1-2	TGTGCCAGCAGCTCCGGGTCCTCTCAACTCTATGGCTACACCTTC	CASSSGSSQLYGYTF
.	.	TRBV15	TRBJ2-7	TGTGCCACCAGCAGCCGCAGGGGTTACTCCTACGAGCAGTACTTC	CATSSRRGYSYEQYF
TRBD2	.	TRBV5-4	TRBJ2-7	TGTGCCAGCAGCCCGGCGGGGGGGGGTTACGAGCAGTACTTC	CASSPAGGGYEQYF
.	.	TRBV9	TRBJ1-4	TGTGCCAGCAGCCGGGGTTGGGTGGGCGAAAAACTGTTTTTT	CASSRGWVGEKLFF
TRBD2	.	TRBV7-2	TRBJ2-2	TGTGCCAGCAGCCCCCCTGGGGGGGGAACAGCCGGGGAGCTGTTTTTT	CASSPPGGGTAGELFF
TRBD2	.	TRBV28	TRBJ2-1	TGTGCCAGCAACCCCTATAGCGGGTCCTACAATGAGCAGTTCTTC	CASNPYSGSYNEQFF
.	few	TRBV16	TRBJ1-1	TGTGCCAGCAGCCTAGGTCCGGGCACTGAAGCTTTCTTT	CASSLGPGTEAFF
.	.	TRBV13	TRBJ2-2	TGTGCCAGCAGTCAACAAGTGGTCACCGGGGAGCTGTTTTTT	CASSQQVVTGELFF
.	once	TRBV9	TRBJ2-5	TGTGCCAGCAGCTTTTGGGCTGTCGGGGAAGAGACCCAGTACTTC	CASSFWAVGEETQYF
TRBD2	.	TRBV7-3	TRBJ2-1	TGTGCCAGCAGCTTAACGGGGGGGAGCTACAATGAGCAGTTCTTC	CASSLTGGSYNEQFF
.	once	TRBV6-5	TRBJ2-1	TGTGCCAGCAGTTACCAGGACAGTCCCAATGAGCAGTTCTTC	CASSYQDSPNEQFF
.	.	TRBV6-5	TRBJ2-3	TGTGCCAGCAGCGTCGACTCCACAGATACGCAGTATTTT	CASSVDSTDTQYF
.	.	TRBV11-1	TRBJ1-1	TGTGCCAGCAGCAAATACGACAGTTTTTTCGCTGAAGCTTTCTTT	CASSKYDSFFAEAFF
.	few	TRBV4-1	TRBJ1-6	TGCGCCAGCAGCCAAGGGGGAACAGGAAGTTTTCCCCTCCACTTT	CASSQGGTGSFPLHF
.	.	TRBV30	TRBJ1-1	TGTGCCTGGAGGAGCGGGGTTCAGGAAGCTTTCTTT	CAWRSGVQEAFF
TRBD1	medium-sized	TRBV29-1	TRBJ2-1	TGCAGCGTTGATGGGCTACAGGGGGCATCGGTTAATGAGCAGTTCTTC	CSVDGLQGASVNEQFF
.	.	TRBV7-9	TRBJ1-1	TGTGCCAGCAGCTGGAAGACAGCCAACACTGAAGCTTTCTTT	CASSWKTANTEAFF
TRBD1	.	TRBV5-4	TRBJ2-7	TGTGCCAGCAGCTCCACAGGGGGAGACAACTCCTACGAGCAGTACTTC	CASSSTGGDNSYEQYF
.	few	TRBV2	TRBJ1-2	TGTGCCAGCAGTGAGGACTTCTATGGCTACACCTTC	CASSEDFYGYTF
.	.	TRBV27	TRBJ2-7	TGTGCCAGCAGTTTTGTAAGGACTCTATCCTACGAGCAGTACTTC	CASSFVRTLSYEQYF
.	.	TRBV5-6	TRBJ1-1	TGTGCCAGCAGCTCACAGCTGAACACTGAAGCTTTCTTT	CASSSQLNTEAFF
.	.	TRBV5-5	TRBJ1-4	TGTGCCAGCAGCCTCGATGATGAGTGGGCGAATGAAAAACTGTTTTTT	CASSLDDEWANEKLFF
.	few	TRBV19	TRBJ1-1	TGTGCCAGTAGGCCCGGAGGGGCTGAAGCTTTCTTT	CASRPGGAEAFF
TRBD2	.	TRBV6-6	TRBJ2-3	TGTGCCAGCAGTCGCCTAGCGGGGGGGTCCACAGATACGCAGTATTTT	CASSRLAGGSTDTQYF
.	.	TRBV7-2	TRBJ1-2	TGTGCCAGCAGCTTTACAGGGAACTATGGCTACACCTTC	CASSFTGNYGYTF
TRBD2	.	TRBV5-1	TRBJ2-7	TGCGCCAGCAGCTACCGACTAGCGGGGGGGTACGAGCAGTACTTC	CASSYRLAGGYEQYF
.	.	TRBV5-6	TRBJ1-1	TGTGCCAGCAGCCTTAGAGGCACTGAAGCTTTCTTT	CASSLRGTEAFF
TRBD2	once	TRBV7-2	TRBJ2-1	TGTGCCAGCAGGCGGGGGAGTTGGGGCTCCTACAATGAGCAGTTCTTC	CASRRGSWGSYNEQFF
TRBD2	.	TRBV4-2	TRBJ2-1	TGTGCCAGCAGCCAAGAACGGGGGGGACATAGTGATGAGCAGTTCTTC	CASSQERGGHSDEQFF
.	few	TRBV4-3	TRBJ2-2	TGCGCCAGCAGCCAAGAGGTCCTCCGGACAGCCAACACCGGGGAGCTGTTTTTT	CASSQEVLRTANTGELFF
.	few	TRBV29-1	TRBJ1-4	TGCAGCGTTGGCCGGGTTCCTAATGAAAAACTGTTTTTT	CSVGRVPNEKLFF
TRBD1	.	TRBV19	TRBJ2-7	TGTGCCAGTAGCCCGGGGACAGGGAGTTGGGAGCAGTACTTC	CASSPGTGSWEQYF
.	.	TRBV4-3	TRBJ1-1	TGCGCCAGCAGCCAAGACTGGAACACTGAAGCTTTCTTT	CASSQDWNTEAFF
.	.	TRBV30	TRBJ2-5	TGTGCCTGGAGTGAGGGGACTGACGTGGTAGAGACCCAGTACTTC	CAWSEGTDVVETQYF
.	.	TRBV9	TRBJ2-1	TGTGCCAGCAGCGTAGGAATAAGGGCGGGGAATGAGCAGTTCTTC	CASSVGIRAGNEQFF
TRBD2	.	TRBV27	TRBJ2-1	TGTGCCAGCAGAATCGGTAGCGGGGGGGCGAATGAGCAGTTCTTC	CASRIGSGGANEQFF